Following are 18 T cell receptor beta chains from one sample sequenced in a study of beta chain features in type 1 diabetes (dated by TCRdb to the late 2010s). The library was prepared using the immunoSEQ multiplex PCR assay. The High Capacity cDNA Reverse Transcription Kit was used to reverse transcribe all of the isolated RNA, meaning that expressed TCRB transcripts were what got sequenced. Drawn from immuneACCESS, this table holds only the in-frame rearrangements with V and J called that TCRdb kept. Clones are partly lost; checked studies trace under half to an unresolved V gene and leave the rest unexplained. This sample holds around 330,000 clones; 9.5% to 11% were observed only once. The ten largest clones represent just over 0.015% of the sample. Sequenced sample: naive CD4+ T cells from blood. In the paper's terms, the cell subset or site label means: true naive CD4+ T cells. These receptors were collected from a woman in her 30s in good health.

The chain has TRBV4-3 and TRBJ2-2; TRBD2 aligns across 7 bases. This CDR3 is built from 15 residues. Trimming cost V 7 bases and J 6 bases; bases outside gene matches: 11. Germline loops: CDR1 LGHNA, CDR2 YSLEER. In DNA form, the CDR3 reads TGCGCCAGCACCAGACGGGGGGATTTGGCCGGGGAGCTGTTTTTT. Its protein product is CASTRRGDLAGELFF.

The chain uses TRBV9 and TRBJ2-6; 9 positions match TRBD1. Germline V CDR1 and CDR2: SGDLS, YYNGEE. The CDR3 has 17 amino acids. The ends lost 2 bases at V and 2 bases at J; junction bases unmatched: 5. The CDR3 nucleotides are TGTGCCAGCAGCGTCCTACGACAGGGGGCTGGGGCCAACGTCCTGACTTTC. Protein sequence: CASSVLRQGAGANVLTF. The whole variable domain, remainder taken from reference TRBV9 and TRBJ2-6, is DSGVTQTPKHLITATGQRVTLRCSPRSGDLSVYWYQQSLDQGLQFLIQYYNGEERAKGNILERFSAQQFPDLHSELNLSSLELGDSALYFCASSVLRQGAGANVLTFGAGSRLTVL.

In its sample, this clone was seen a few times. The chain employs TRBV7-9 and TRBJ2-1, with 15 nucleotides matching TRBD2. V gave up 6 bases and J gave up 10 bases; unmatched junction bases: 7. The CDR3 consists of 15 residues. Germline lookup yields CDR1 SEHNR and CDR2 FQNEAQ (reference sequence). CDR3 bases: TGTGCCAGCAGTTATTCCGGGACTAGCGGGAGGGAGCAGTTCTTC. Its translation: CASSYSGTSGREQFF.

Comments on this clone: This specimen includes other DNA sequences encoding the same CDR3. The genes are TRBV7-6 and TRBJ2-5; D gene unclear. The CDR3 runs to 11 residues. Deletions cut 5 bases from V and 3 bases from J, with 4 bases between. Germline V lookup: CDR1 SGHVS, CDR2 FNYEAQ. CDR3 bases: TGTGCCAGCAGCCCCAAAGAGACCCAGTACTTC. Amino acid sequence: CASSPKETQYF.

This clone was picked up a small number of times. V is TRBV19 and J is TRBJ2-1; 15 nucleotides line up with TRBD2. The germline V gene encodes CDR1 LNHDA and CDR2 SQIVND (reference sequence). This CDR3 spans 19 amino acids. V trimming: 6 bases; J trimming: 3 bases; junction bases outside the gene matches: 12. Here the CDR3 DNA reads TGTGCCAGTAGCGCTCTTCCGGGACTAGCGGGAGGAGGCTACAATGAGCAGTTCTTC. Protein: CASSALPGLAGGGYNEQFF.

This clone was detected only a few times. For the CDR3, the DNA is TGTGCCAGCAGTATAGGACAGGGGATAGATACGCAGTATTTT. Residues: CASSIGQGIDTQYF. This chain joins TRBV28 and TRBJ2-3; 9 bases agree with TRBD1. CDR1 and CDR2 from the germline V gene are MDHEN and SYDVKM. J was trimmed by 5 bases and V by 5 bases; bases with no gene match: 5. The CDR3 spans 14 residues.

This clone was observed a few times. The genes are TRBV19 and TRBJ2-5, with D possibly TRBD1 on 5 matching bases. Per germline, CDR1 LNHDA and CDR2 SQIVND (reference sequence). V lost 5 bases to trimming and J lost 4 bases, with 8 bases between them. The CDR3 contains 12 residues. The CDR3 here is CASSRTLETQYF. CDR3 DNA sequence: TGTGCCAGTAGTCGGACACTAGAGACCCAGTACTTC. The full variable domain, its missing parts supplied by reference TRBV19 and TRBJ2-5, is DGGITQSPKYLFRKEGQNVTLSCEQNLNHDAMYWYRQDPGQGLRLIYYSQIVNDFQKGDIAEGYSVSREKKESFPLTVTSAQKNPTAFYLCASSRTLETQYFGPGTRLLVL.

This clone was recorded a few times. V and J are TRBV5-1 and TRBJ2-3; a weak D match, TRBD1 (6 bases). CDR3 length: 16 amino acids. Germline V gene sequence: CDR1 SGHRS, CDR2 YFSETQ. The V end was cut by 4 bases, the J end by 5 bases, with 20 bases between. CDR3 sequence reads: CASSRPGQSQGDTQYF. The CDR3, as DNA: TGCGCCAGCAGCAGGCCGGGACAAAGTCAGGGAGATACGCAGTATTTT.

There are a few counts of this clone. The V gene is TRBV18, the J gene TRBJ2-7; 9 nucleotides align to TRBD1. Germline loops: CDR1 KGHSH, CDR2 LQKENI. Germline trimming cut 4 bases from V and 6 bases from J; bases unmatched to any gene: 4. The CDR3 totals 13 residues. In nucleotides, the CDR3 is TGTGCCAGCTCACGGGACAGGGCTGGCGAGCAGTACTTC. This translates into CASSRDRAGEQYF.

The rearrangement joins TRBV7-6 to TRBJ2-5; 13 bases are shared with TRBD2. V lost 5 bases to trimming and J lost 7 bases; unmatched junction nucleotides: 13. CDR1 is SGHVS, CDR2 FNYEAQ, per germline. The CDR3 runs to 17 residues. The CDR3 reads CASSPTGLAGAVGTQYF. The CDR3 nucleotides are TGTGCCAGCAGCCCAACCGGACTAGCGGGAGCGGTGGGGACCCAGTACTTC.

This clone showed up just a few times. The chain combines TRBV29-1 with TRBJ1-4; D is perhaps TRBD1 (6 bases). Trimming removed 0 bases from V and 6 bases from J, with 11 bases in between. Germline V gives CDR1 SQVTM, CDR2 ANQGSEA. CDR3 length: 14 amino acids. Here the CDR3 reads CSVEDRGSHEKLFF. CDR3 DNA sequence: TGCAGCGTTGAAGATAGGGGGTCTCATGAAAAACTGTTTTTT.

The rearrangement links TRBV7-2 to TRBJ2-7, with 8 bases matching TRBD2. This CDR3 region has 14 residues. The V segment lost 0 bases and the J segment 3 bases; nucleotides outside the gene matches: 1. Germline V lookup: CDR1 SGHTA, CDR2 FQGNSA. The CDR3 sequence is CASSLALAGYEQYF. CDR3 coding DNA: TGTGCCAGCAGCTTAGCTCTAGCGGGCTACGAGCAGTACTTC.

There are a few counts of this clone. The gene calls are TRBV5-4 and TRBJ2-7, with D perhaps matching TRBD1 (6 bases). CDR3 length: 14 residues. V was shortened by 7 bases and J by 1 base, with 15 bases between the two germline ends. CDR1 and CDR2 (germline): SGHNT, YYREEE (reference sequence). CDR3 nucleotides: TGTGCCAGCGGAAGAGACAGGCAATCCTACGAGCAGTACTTC. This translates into CASGRDRQSYEQYF.

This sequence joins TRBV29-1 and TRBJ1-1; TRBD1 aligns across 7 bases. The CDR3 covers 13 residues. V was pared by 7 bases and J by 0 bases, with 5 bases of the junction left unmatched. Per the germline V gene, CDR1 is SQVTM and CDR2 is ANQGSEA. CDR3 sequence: CSGGTVMNTEAFF. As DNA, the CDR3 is TGCAGCGGGGGGACAGTGATGAACACTGAAGCTTTCTTT.

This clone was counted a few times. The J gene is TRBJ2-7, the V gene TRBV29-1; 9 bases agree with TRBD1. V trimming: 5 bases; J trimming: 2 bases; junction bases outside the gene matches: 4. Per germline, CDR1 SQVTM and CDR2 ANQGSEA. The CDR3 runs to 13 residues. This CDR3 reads CSVPGQGTYEQYF. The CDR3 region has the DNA TGCAGCGTTCCCGGACAGGGGACCTACGAGCAGTACTTC.

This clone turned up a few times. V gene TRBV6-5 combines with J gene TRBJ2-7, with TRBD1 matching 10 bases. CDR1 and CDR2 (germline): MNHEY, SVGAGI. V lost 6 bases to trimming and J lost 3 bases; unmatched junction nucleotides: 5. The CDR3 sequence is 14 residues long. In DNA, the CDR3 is TGTGCCAGCAGCCAAGGGACAGGGGACTACGAGCAGTACTTC. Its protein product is CASSQGTGDYEQYF.

This CDR3 is CASGSTGNYGYTF. CDR3 coding DNA: TGTGCCAGTGGGAGTACAGGGAACTATGGCTACACCTTC. The chain recombines TRBV19 with TRBJ1-2, with D tentatively TRBD1 (6 bases). The CDR3 spans 13 residues. V lost 8 bases and J lost 2, with 12 bases in between. Per germline, CDR1 LNHDA and CDR2 SQIVND (reference sequence).

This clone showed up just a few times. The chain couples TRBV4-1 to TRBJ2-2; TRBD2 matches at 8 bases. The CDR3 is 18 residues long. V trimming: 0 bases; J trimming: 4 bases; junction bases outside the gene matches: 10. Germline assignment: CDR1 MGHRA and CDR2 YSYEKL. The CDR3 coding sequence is TGCGCCAGCAGCCAAGAGGATAGCGGGATCGGTTTCACCGGGGAGCTGTTTTTT. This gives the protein CASSQEDSGIGFTGELFF.